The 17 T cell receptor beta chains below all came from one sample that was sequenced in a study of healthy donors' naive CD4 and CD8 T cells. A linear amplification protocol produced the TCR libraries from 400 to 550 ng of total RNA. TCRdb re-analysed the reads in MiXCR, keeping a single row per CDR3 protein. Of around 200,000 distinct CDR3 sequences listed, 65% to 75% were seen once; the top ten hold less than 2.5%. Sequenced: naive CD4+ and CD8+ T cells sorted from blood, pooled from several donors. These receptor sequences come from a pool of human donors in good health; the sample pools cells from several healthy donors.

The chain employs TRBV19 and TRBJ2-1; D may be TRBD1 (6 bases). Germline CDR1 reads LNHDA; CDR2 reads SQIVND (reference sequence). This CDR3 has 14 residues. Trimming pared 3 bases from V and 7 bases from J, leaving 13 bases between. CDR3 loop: CASSIESRGNEQFF. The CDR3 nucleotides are TGTGCCAGTAGTATTGAATCGAGGGGGAATGAGCAGTTCTTC.

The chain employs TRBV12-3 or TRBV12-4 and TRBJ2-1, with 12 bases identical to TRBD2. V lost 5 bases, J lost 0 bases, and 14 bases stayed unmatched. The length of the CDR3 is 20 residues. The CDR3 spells CASSHQLASGRVGSYNEQFF. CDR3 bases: TGTGCCAGCAGTCACCAGCTTGCTAGCGGGAGGGTGGGCTCCTACAATGAGCAGTTCTTC.

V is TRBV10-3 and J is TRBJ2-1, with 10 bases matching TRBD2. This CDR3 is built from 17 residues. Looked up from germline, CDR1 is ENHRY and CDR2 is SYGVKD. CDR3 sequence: CTTKAAGEREGHNEQFF. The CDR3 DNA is TGTACCACGAAGGCGGCGGGGGAGCGGGAGGGCCACAATGAGCAGTTCTTC.

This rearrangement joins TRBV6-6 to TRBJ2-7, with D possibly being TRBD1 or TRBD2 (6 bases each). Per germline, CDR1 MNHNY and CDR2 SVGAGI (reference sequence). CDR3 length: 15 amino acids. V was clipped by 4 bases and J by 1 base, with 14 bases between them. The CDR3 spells CASSSATGRSYEQYF. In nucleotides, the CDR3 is TGTGCCAGCAGTTCCGCAACAGGGAGGTCCTACGAGCAGTACTTC.

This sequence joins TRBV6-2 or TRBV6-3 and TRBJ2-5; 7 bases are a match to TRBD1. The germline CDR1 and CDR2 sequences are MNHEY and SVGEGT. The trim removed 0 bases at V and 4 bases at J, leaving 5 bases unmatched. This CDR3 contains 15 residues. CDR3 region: CASSYSRDSLETQYF. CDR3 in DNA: TGTGCCAGCAGTTACTCGAGGGACAGTCTAGAGACCCAGTACTTC.

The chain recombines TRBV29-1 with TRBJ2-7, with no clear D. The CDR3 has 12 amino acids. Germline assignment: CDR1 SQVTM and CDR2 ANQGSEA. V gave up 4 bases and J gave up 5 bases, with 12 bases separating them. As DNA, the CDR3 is TGCAGCGTTGTGGGCAGGAAGGACGAGCAGTACTTC. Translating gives CSVVGRKDEQYF.

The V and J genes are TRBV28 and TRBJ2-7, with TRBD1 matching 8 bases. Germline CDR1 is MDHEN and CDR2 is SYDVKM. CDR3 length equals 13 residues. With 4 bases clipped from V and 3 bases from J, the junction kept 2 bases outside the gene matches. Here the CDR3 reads CASSSDRDYEQYF. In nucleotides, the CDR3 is TGTGCCAGCAGTTCGGACAGGGACTACGAGCAGTACTTC.

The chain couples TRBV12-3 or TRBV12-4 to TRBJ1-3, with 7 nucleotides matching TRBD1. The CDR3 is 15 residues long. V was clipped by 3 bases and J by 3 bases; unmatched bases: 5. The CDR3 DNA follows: TGTGCCAGCAGTTTCTACCGGGACAGTGGAAACACCATATATTTT. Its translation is CASSFYRDSGNTIYF.

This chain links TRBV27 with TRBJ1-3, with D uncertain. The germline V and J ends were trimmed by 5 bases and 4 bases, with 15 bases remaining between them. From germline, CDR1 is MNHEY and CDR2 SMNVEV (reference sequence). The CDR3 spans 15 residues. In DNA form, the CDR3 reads TGTGCCAGCAGTCCCTCCGGGATTACAGGAAACACCATATATTTT. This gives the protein CASSPSGITGNTIYF.

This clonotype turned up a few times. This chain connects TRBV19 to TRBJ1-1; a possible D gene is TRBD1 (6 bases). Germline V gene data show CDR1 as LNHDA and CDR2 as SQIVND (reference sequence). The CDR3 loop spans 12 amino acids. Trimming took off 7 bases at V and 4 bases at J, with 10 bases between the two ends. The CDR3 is CASTAGATEAFF. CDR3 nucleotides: TGTGCCAGTACGGCAGGGGCCACTGAAGCTTTCTTT.

CDR3 nucleotide sequence: TGTGCCAGCAGTTCCCTTTCTAGCTTCGGAGGGGAGACCCAGTACTTC. The encoded protein is CASSSLSSFGGETQYF. The chain links TRBV27 to TRBJ2-5; D might be TRBD2 (6 bases). Looked up from germline, CDR1 is MNHEY and CDR2 is SMNVEV (reference sequence). This CDR3 is 16 amino acids long. Between the trimmed V and J ends, which lost 4 bases and 5 bases, there was a span of 20 bases.

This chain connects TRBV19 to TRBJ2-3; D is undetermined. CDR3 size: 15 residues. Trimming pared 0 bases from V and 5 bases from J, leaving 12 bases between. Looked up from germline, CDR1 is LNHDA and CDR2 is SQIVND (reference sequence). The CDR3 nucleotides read TGTGCCAGTAGTATAGATTGGACGCCGCGAGATACGCAGTATTTT. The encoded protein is CASSIDWTPRDTQYF.

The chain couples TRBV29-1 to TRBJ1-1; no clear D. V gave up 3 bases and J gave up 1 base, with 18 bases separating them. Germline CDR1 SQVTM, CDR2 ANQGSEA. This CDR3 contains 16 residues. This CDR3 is CSVDPRRGYSNTEAFF. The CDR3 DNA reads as TGCAGCGTTGATCCGAGGCGCGGGTACTCGAACACTGAAGCTTTCTTT.

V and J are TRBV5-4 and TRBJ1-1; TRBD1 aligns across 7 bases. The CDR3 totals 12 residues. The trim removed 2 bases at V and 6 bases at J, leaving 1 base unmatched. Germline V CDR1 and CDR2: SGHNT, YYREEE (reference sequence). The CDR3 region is CASSFGTAEAFF. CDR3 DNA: TGTGCCAGCAGCTTCGGGACAGCTGAAGCTTTCTTT.

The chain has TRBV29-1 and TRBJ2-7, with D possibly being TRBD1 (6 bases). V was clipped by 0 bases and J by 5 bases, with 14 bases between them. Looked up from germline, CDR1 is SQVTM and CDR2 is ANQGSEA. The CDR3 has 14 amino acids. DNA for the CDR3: TGCAGCGTTGAAGACCCCCAGGGGCGGAACGAGCAGTACTTC. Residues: CSVEDPQGRNEQYF.

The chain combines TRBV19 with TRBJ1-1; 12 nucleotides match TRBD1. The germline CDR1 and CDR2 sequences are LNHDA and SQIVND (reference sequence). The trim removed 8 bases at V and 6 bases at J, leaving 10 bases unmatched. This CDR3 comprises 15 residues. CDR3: CASVGIGTGGPEAFF. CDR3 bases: TGTGCCAGTGTCGGAATCGGGACAGGGGGCCCTGAAGCTTTCTTT.

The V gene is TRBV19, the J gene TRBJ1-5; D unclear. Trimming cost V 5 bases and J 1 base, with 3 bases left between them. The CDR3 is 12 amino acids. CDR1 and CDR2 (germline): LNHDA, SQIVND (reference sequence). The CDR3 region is CASSHSNQPQHF. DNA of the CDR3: TGTGCCAGTAGTCACAGCAATCAGCCCCAGCATTTT.